One and the same sample provided the 14 T cell receptor beta chains below, sequenced in a study of cytomegalovirus exposure and HLA in healthy donors. Vbeta (60) and Jbeta (13) primers were used in the PCR. Some clones are missing from TCRdb's copy, which holds only in-frame ones; the method was immunoSEQ multiplex PCR. The sample table sets out approximately 140,000 clones. Sequencing was carried out using PBMCs. The source is a woman aged 45-65 years in good health and CMV-seronegative.

The chain is built from TRBV4-1 and TRBJ2-4; D unresolved. Germline assignment: CDR1 MGHRA and CDR2 YSYEKL. Trimming shortened V by 4 bases and J by 0 bases, and 16 bases separated the two germline ends. The CDR3 covers 17 residues. This CDR3 reads CASSRPEAVAAKNIQYF. In DNA form, the CDR3 reads TGCGCCAGCAGCCGACCCGAGGCAGTAGCAGCCAAAAACATTCAGTACTTC.

The rearrangement links TRBV9 to TRBJ2-2, with TRBD2 matching 12 bases. This CDR3 has 19 residues. Germline CDR1 is SGDLS and CDR2 is YYNGEE. V gave up 3 bases and J gave up 3 bases; unmatched junction bases: 12. CDR3 amino acids: CASSARLAGVSWYTGELFF. The CDR3 nucleotides are TGTGCCAGCAGCGCCCGACTAGCGGGGGTGAGTTGGTACACCGGGGAGCTGTTTTTT.

V and J are TRBV7-2 and TRBJ2-6; 10 bases are shared with TRBD1. This CDR3 has 18 residues. Trimming cost V 8 bases and J 0 bases; bases outside gene matches: 10. Looked up from germline, CDR1 is SGHTA and CDR2 is FQGNSA. The CDR3 reads CASGGQRTGGSGANVLTF. Written as DNA, the CDR3 is TGTGCCAGCGGGGGCCAACGGACAGGGGGCTCTGGGGCCAACGTCCTGACTTTC.

The chain links TRBV30 to TRBJ1-6; 9 bases fit TRBD1. Germline CDR1 is GTSNPN and CDR2 is SVGIG (reference sequence). The CDR3 has 16 residues. The V segment lost 0 bases and the J segment 6 bases; nucleotides outside the gene matches: 6. Written as DNA, the CDR3 is TGTGCCTGGAGTGTACGGGACAGGGTTTTTAATTCACCCCTCCACTTT. Its protein is CAWSVRDRVFNSPLHF.

V usage is TRBV28 and J usage is TRBJ2-1; no clear D. The germline V gene has CDR1 MDHEN and CDR2 SYDVKM. The CDR3 covers 12 residues. With 3 bases removed from V and 7 bases from J, the gap between germline ends came to 7 bases. CDR3 sequence (DNA): TGTGCCAGCAGTTTTTTCACTAATGAGCAGTTCTTC. Translated: CASSFFTNEQFF.

V and J are TRBV6-5 and TRBJ2-2; no definite D call. This CDR3 is built from 13 residues. Deletions cut 0 bases from V and 7 bases from J, with 6 bases between. Looked up from germline, CDR1 is MNHEY and CDR2 is SVGAGI. CDR3 region: CASSYSSHGELFF. The CDR3, as DNA: TGTGCCAGCAGTTACTCGAGTCACGGGGAGCTGTTTTTT.

The V and J genes are TRBV30 and TRBJ1-5; the D is unclear. This CDR3 contains 12 residues. V dropped 0 bases and J dropped 6 bases, with 6 bases sitting between them. Germline lookup yields CDR1 GTSNPN and CDR2 SVGIG (reference sequence). In DNA form, the CDR3 reads TGTGCCTGGAGTGTATCTCGTCAGCCCCAGCATTTT. Translating it yields CAWSVSRQPQHF.

This chain joins TRBV19 and TRBJ2-3, with 9 bases aligning to TRBD1. The germline V gene has CDR1 LNHDA and CDR2 SQIVND (reference sequence). The V segment lost 5 bases and the J segment 6 bases; nucleotides outside the gene matches: 3. This CDR3 region has 13 residues. The CDR3 coding sequence is TGTGCCAGTAGTCGGGACAGGGAGGATACGCAGTATTTT. It translates to CASSRDREDTQYF. The full variable domain, its missing parts supplied by reference TRBV19 and TRBJ2-3, is DGGITQSPKYLFRKEGQNVTLSCEQNLNHDAMYWYRQDPGQGLRLIYYSQIVNDFQKGDIAEGYSVSREKKESFPLTVTSAQKNPTAFYLCASSRDREDTQYFGPGTRLTVL.

The genes are TRBV6-5 and TRBJ2-7, with D possibly being TRBD2 (5 bases). CDR3 length: 12 amino acids. V was pared by 6 bases and J by 2 bases, with 8 bases between. From germline, CDR1 is MNHEY and CDR2 SVGAGI. The DNA for the CDR3 is TGTGCCAGCAGCCGGGGTCCCTACGAGCAGTACTTC. Its protein product is CASSRGPYEQYF.

V and J are TRBV1 and TRBJ2-1; the D call TRBD2 from the table was never checked on the DNA. TRBV1 is a known pseudogene. This CDR3 is 17 amino acids long. The CDR3 region is CTSSQDPGTSGYNEQFF. The CDR3 DNA is TGCACCAGCAGCCAAGATCCGGGGACTAGCGGATACAATGAGCAGTTCTTC.

The V and J genes are TRBV6-5 and TRBJ2-7, with D possibly being TRBD1 (6 bases). Trimming stripped 0 bases from V and 0 bases from J, with 6 bases between. The germline CDR1 and CDR2 sequences are MNHEY and SVGAGI. There are 14 residues in the CDR3. The CDR3 protein is CASSYSDSSYEQYF. In DNA form, the CDR3 reads TGTGCCAGCAGTTACTCGGACAGCTCCTACGAGCAGTACTTC.

The chain uses TRBV6-1 and TRBJ1-2; 8 nucleotides agree with TRBD1. The CDR3 has 15 residues. Trimming at V came to 6 bases and at J to 7 bases, leaving 13 bases not matched to a gene. Germline lookup yields CDR1 MNHNS and CDR2 SASEGT. CDR3: CASRIGTGGQGGYTF. DNA for the CDR3: TGTGCCAGCAGAATTGGAACAGGGGGTCAGGGTGGCTACACCTTC.

V and J are TRBV30 and TRBJ2-7, with 9 bases that match TRBD1. Germline lookup yields CDR1 GTSNPN and CDR2 SVGIG (reference sequence). The CDR3 extends over 14 amino acids. Trimming cost V 3 bases and J 2 bases; bases outside gene matches: 5. In DNA form, the CDR3 reads TGTGCCTGGAGGGGGACAGGGAGTGCCTACGAGCAGTACTTC. It yields the protein CAWRGTGSAYEQYF.

The chain uses TRBV28 and TRBJ2-5; weak D call: TRBD1 (6 bases). CDR3 length: 12 amino acids. CDR1 and CDR2 from the germline V gene are MDHEN and SYDVKM. V lost 6 bases and J lost 4, with 9 bases in between. The CDR3: CASSFRGETQYF. CDR3 bases: TGTGCCAGCAGCTTCAGGGGAGAGACCCAGTACTTC.